This T cell receptor (beta chain) was sequenced in a study of control samples from healthy donors and cancer patients. The protocol was immunoSEQ multiplex PCR, while the TCRdb copy is restricted to in-frame clones and leaves out a portion. The repertoire holds 120,000 or so clones, with about 87% as singletons. Sequenced material: blood. This TCR was recovered from a man in his sixties in good health.

The CDR3 loop reads CASSQAGYGYTF. The CDR3 DNA reads TGTGCCAGCAGCCAAGCGGGGTATGGCTACACCTTC. This chain uses TRBV3-1 (or the pseudogene TRBV3-2) with TRBJ1-2; D is unresolved. V was cut by 1 base and J by 5 bases, with 5 bases left in between. This CDR3 spans 12 amino acids. Germline CDR1 LGHDT, CDR2 YNNKEL (reference sequence).